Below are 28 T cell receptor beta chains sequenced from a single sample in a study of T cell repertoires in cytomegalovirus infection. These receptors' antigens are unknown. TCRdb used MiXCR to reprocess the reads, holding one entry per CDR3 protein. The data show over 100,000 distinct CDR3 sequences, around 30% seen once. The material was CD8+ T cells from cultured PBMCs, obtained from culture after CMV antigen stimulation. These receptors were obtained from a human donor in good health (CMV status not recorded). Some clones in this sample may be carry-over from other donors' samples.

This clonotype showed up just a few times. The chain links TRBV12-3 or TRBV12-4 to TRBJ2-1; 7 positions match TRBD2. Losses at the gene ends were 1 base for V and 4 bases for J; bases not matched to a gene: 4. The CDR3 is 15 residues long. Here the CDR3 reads CASSLGLAVYNEQFF. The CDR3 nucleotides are TGTGCCAGCAGTTTAGGGCTAGCGGTTTACAATGAGCAGTTCTTC.

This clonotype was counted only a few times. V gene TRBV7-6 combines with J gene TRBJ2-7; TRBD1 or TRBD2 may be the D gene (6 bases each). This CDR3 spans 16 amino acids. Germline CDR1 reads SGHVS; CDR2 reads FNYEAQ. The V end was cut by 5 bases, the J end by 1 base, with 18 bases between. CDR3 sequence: CASSTPKGGVSYEQYF. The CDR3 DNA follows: TGTGCCAGCAGCACTCCTAAGGGGGGCGTATCCTACGAGCAGTACTTC.

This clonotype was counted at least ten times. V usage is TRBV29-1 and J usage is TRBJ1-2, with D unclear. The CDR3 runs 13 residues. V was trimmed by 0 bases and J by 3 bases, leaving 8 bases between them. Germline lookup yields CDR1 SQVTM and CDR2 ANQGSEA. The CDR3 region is CSVEERGDYGYTF. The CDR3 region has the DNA TGCAGCGTTGAAGAGCGGGGTGACTATGGCTACACCTTC.

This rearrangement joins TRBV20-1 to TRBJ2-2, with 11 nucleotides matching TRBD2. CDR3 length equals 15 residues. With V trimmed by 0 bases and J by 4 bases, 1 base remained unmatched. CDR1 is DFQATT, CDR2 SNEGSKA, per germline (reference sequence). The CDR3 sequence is CSARDSGGATGELFF. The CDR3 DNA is TGCAGTGCTAGAGATAGCGGGGGGGCCACCGGGGAGCTGTTTTTT.

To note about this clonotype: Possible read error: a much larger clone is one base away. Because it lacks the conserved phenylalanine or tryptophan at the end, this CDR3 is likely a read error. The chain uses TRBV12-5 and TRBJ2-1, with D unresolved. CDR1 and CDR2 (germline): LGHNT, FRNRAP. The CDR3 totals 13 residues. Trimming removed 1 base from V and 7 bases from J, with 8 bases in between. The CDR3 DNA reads TGTGCTAGTGGTTTGGCCCTTACTAATGAGCAGTTCCTC. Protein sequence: CASGLALTNEQFL.

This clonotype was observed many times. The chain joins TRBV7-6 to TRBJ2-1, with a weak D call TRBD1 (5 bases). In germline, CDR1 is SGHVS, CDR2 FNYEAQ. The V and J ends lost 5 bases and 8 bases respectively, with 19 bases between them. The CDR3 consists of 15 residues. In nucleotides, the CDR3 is TGTGCCAGCAGCCTATTGGCCGACAGTGCATATGAGCAGTTCTTC. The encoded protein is CASSLLADSAYEQFF.

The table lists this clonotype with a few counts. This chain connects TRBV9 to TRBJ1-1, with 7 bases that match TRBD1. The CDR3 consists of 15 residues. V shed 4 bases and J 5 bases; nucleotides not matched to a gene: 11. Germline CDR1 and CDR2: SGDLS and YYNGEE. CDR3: CASSPERDSGTEAFF. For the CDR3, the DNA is TGTGCCAGCAGCCCCGAACGGGACAGTGGAACTGAAGCTTTCTTT.

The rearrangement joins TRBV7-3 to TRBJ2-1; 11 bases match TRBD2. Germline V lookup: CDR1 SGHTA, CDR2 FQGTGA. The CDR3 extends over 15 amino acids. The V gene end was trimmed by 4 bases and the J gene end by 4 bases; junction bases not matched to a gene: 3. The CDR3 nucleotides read TGTGCCAGCAGCTATAGCGGGGGGGATTACAATGAGCAGTTCTTC. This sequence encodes CASSYSGGDYNEQFF.

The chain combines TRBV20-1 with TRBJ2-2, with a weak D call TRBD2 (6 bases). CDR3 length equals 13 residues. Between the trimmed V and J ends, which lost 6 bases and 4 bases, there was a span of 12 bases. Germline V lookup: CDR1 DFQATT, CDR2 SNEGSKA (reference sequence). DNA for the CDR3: TGCAGTGCGAGCAGGACTATCACCGGGGAGCTGTTTTTT. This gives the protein CSASRTITGELFF.

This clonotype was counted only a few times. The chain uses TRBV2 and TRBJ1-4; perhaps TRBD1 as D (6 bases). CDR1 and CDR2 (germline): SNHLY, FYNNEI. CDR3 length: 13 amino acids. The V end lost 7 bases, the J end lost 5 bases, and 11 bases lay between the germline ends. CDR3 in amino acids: CASTDSKNEKLFF. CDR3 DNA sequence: TGTGCCAGCACGGACAGTAAGAATGAAAAACTGTTTTTT.

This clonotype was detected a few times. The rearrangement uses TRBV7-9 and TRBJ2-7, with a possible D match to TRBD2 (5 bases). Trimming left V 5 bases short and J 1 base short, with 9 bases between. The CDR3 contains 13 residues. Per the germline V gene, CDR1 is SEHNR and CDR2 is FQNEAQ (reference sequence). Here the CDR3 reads CASSMTISYEQYF. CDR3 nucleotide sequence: TGTGCCAGCAGCATGACTATTTCCTACGAGCAGTACTTC.

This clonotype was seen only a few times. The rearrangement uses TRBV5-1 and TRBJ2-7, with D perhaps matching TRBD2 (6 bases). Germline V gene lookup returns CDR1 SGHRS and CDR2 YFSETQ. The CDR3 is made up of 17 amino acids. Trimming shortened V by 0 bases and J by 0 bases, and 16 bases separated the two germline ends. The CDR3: CASSLGPTATSSYEQYF. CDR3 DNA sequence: TGCGCCAGCAGCTTGGGGCCTACAGCGACTAGCTCCTACGAGCAGTACTTC.

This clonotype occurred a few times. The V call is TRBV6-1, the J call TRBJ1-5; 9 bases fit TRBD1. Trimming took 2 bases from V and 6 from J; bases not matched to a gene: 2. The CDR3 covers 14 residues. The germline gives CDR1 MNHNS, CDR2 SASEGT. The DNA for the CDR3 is TGTGCCAGCAGTGAAACAGGGGGCGGTCAGCCCCAGCATTTT. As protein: CASSETGGGQPQHF.

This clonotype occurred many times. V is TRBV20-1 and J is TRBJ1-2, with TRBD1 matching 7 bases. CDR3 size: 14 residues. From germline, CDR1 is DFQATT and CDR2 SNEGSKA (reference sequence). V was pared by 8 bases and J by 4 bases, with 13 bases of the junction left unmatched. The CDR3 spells CSPLDGRTGYGYTF. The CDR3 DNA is TGCAGTCCCTTAGATGGGCGGACAGGCTATGGCTACACCTTC.

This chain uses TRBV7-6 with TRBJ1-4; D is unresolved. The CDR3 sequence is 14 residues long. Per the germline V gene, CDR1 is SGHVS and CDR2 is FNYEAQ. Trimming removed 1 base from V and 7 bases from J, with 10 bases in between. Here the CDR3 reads CASSLVVASEKLFF. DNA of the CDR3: TGTGCCAGCAGCTTAGTCGTCGCGAGTGAAAAACTGTTTTTT.

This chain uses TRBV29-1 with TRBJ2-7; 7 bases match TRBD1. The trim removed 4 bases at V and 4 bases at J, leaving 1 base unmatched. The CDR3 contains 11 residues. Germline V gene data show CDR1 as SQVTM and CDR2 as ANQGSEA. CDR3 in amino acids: CSVGRGYEQYF. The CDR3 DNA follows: TGCAGCGTTGGCAGGGGGTACGAGCAGTACTTC.

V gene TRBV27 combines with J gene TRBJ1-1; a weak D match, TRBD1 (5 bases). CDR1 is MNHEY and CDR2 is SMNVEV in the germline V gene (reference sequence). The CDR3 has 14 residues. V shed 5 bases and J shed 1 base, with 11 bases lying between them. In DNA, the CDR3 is TGTGCCAGCAGTCCCCTAGGGGAGAACACTGAAGCTTTCTTT. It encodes CASSPLGENTEAFF.

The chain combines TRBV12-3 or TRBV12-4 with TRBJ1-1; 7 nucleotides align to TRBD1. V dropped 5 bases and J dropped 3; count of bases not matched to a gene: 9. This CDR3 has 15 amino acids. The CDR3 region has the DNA TGTGCCAGCAGTCCCAGGGGGGCGAGGGACACTGAAGCTTTCTTT. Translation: CASSPRGARDTEAFF.

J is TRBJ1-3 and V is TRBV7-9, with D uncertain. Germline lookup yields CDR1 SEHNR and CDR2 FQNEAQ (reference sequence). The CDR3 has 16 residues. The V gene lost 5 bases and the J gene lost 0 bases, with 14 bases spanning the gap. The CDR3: CASSPLDEDSGNTIYF. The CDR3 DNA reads TGTGCCAGCAGCCCCCTTGATGAGGACTCTGGAAACACCATATATTTT.

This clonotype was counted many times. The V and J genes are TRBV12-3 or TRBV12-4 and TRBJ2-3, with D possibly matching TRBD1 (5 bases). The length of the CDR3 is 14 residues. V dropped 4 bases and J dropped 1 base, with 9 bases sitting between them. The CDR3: CASSSDTRTDTQYF. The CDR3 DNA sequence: TGTGCCAGCAGTTCGGACACCCGCACAGATACGCAGTATTTT.

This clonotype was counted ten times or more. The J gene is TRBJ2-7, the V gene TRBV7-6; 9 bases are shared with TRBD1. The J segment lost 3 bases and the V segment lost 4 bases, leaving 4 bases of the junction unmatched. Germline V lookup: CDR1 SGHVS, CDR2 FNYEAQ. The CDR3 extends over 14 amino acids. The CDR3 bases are TGTGCCAGCAGCTCGGGACAGGGAATCTACGAGCAGTACTTC. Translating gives CASSSGQGIYEQYF. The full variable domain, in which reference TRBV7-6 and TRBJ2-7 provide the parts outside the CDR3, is GAGVSQSPRYKVTKRGQDVALRCDPISGHVSLYWYRQALGQGPEFLTYFNYEAQQDKSGLPNDRFSAERPEGSISTLTIQRTEQRDSAMYRCASSSGQGIYEQYFGPGTRLTVT.

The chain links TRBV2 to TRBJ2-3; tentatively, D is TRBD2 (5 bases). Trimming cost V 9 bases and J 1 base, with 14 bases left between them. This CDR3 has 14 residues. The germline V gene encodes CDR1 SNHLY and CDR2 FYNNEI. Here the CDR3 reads CARPTGSGTDTQYF. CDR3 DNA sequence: TGTGCCAGGCCCACGGGGTCTGGCACAGATACGCAGTATTTT.

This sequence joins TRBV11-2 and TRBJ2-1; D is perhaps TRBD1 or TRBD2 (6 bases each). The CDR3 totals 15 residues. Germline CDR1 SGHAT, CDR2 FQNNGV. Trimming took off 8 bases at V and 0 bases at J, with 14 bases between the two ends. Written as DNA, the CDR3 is TGTGCCAGCGGCTCATGGGGGGCCTCCTACAATGAGCAGTTCTTC. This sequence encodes CASGSWGASYNEQFF.

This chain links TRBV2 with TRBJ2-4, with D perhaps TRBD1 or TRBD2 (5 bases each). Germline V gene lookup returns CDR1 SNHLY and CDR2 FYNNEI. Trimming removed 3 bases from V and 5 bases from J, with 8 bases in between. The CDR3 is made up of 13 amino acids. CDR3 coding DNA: TGTGCCAGCAGTGACAGGGACCAAAACATTCAGTACTTC. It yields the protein CASSDRDQNIQYF. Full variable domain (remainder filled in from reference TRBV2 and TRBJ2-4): EPEVTQTPSHQVTQMGQEVILRCVPISNHLYFYWYRQILGQKVEFLVSFYNNEISEKSEIFDDQFSVERPDGSNFTLKIRSTKLEDSAMYFCASSDRDQNIQYFGAGTRLSVL.

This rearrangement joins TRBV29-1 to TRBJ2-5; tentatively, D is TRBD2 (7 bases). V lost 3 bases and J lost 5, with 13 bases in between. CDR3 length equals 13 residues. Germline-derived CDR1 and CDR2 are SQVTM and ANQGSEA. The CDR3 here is CSVEVEGGETQYF. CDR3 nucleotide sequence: TGCAGCGTTGAGGTTGAGGGGGGGGAGACCCAGTACTTC.

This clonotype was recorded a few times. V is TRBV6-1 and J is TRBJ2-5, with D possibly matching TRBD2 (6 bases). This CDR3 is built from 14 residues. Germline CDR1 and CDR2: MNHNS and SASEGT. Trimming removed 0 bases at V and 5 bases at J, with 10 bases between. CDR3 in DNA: TGTGCCAGCAGTGAAGCGGCAGGGAGGGAGACCCAGTACTTC. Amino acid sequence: CASSEAAGRETQYF.

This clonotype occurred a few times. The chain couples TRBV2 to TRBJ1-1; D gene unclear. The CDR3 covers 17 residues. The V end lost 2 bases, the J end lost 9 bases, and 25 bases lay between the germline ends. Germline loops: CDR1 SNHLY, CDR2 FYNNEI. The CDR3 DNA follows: TGTGCCAGCAGTGAAAGGCTTTCTGTACGGCCCCCGCCGCAAGCTTTCTTT. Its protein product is CASSERLSVRPPPQAFF.

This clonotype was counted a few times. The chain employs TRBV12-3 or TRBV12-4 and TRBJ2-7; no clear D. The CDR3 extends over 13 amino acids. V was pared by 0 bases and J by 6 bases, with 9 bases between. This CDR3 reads CASSLAADGEQYF. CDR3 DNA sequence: TGTGCCAGCAGTTTAGCAGCAGATGGCGAGCAGTACTTC.